These T cell receptor beta chains were read from a single sample in a study of response to subunit inactivated influenza vaccine. TCRdb ran MiXCR on the RT-PCR reads and lists one entry per CDR3 protein. The data contain 200,000 to 250,000 distinct CDR3 sequences, more than 10% of them singletons. Sequences were derived from non-naive T cells sorted from PBMCs, sampled 14 days before vaccination. These receptors were collected from a man aged 50 or older who received an inactivated influenza vaccine. Both conserved end residues are part of each CDR3. The D gene is left open where the match is weak. Rows give clone size only sometimes, using once, few, many, or a class for an expanded clone.

v_call	clone_size	d_call	j_call	cdr3_aa	cdr3_nt
TRBV7-7	few	.	TRBJ2-3	CASSLGLSSTDTQYF	TGTGCCAGCAGCTTAGGGCTATCTAGCACAGATACGCAGTATTTT
TRBV10-2	.	TRBD2	TRBJ2-1	CASMLAGGPRNEQFF	TGCGCCAGCATGCTAGCGGGGGGGCCAAGGAATGAGCAGTTCTTC
TRBV7-9	.	.	TRBJ2-2	CASSLVSGANTGELFF	TGTGCCAGCAGCTTAGTTTCGGGTGCGAACACCGGGGAGCTGTTTTTT
TRBV9	few	.	TRBJ1-6	CASSALGQINSPLHF	TGTGCCAGCAGCGCCCTAGGACAGATAAATTCACCCCTCCACTTT
TRBV4-3	.	.	TRBJ2-4	CASSPGPQAKNIQYF	TGCGCCAGCAGCCCGGGACCGCAAGCCAAAAACATTCAGTACTTC
TRBV20-1	many	TRBD2	TRBJ2-1	CSARSRDYVNEQFF	TGCAGTGCTAGAAGCCGGGACTACGTAAATGAGCAGTTCTTC
TRBV7-9	medium-sized	.	TRBJ1-4	CASDFATNEKLFF	TGTGCCAGCGATTTTGCAACTAATGAAAAACTGTTTTTT
TRBV20-1	few	TRBD2	TRBJ2-1	CSAQESTSGREQFF	TGCAGTGCACAAGAATCGACTAGCGGTCGTGAGCAGTTCTTC
TRBV12-3/TRBV12-4	.	TRBD1	TRBJ1-1	CASSPWDRGRSGTEAFF	TGTGCCAGCAGTCCTTGGGACAGGGGGAGGTCAGGTACTGAAGCTTTCTTT
TRBV10-3	few	.	TRBJ2-5	CAISAQGWETQYF	TGTGCCATCAGTGCCCAGGGGTGGGAGACCCAGTACTTC
TRBV29-1	.	TRBD1	TRBJ2-1	CSVTGQGVYNEQFF	TGCAGCGTTACCGGACAGGGGGTCTACAATGAGCAGTTCTTC
TRBV7-2	.	.	TRBJ1-6	CASSLLGSGSPLHF	TGTGCCAGCAGCTTATTAGGGTCCGGCTCACCCCTCCACTTT
TRBV12-3/TRBV12-4	many	.	TRBJ1-1	CASSLFAGTEAFF	TGTGCCAGCAGTTTATTCGCGGGAACTGAAGCTTTCTTT
TRBV30	.	TRBD2	TRBJ2-3	CAWSKGLAGADTQYF	TGTGCCTGGAGTAAAGGACTAGCGGGGGCTGATACGCAGTATTTT
TRBV5-4	.	.	TRBJ2-3	CASSLAQGSGVRVGTQYF	TGTGCCAGCAGCTTGGCCCAAGGTAGCGGCGTCAGGGTGGGTACGCAGTATTTT
TRBV20-1	many	TRBD2	TRBJ2-1	CSASPGGGINEQFF	TGCAGTGCTAGCCCCGGGGGAGGGATTAATGAGCAGTTCTTC
TRBV4-3	few	.	TRBJ2-7	CASSQDPASDEQYF	TGCGCCAGCAGCCAAGATCCGGCCTCAGACGAGCAGTACTTC
TRBV5-1	many	.	TRBJ2-3	CASRQSAVMSTDTQYF	TGCGCCAGCAGACAATCAGCTGTGATGAGCACAGATACGCAGTATTTT
TRBV3-1	few	TRBD1	TRBJ2-1	CASRGQETYNEQFF	TGTGCCAGCAGGGGACAGGAGACCTACAATGAGCAGTTCTTC
TRBV6-1	.	.	TRBJ2-6	CASTPKLRTGANVLTF	TGTGCCAGCACCCCTAAACTGAGGACTGGGGCCAACGTCCTGACTTTC
TRBV7-2	.	.	TRBJ1-5	CASSRGSGAAQPQHF	TGTGCCAGCAGCCGAGGGTCAGGAGCGGCTCAGCCCCAGCATTTT
TRBV7-2	few	TRBD2	TRBJ2-3	CASSRLAGGSDTQYF	TGTGCCAGCAGCCGACTAGCGGGAGGGTCAGATACGCAGTATTTT
TRBV11-2	few	.	TRBJ2-7	CASSLVDTSYEQYF	TGTGCCAGCAGCTTAGTCGATACTTCCTACGAGCAGTACTTC
TRBV7-9	few	.	TRBJ2-1	CASSRIGVRSYNEQFF	TGTGCCAGCAGCCGAATTGGGGTTCGCTCCTACAATGAGCAGTTCTTC
TRBV7-2	.	.	TRBJ2-3	CASSLLTGRADTQYF	TGTGCCAGCAGCTTACTGACAGGGAGGGCAGATACGCAGTATTTT
TRBV25-1	many	TRBD1	TRBJ1-2	CASSEGAGGYGYTF	TGTGCCAGCAGTGAAGGGGCAGGGGGCTATGGCTACACCTTC
TRBV7-2	many	.	TRBJ2-5	CASSSLAGSQETQYF	TGTGCCAGCAGCTCGCTCGCAGGGAGCCAAGAGACCCAGTACTTC
TRBV28	few	.	TRBJ2-5	CASRRIYQETQYF	TGTGCCAGCCGCAGGATTTACCAAGAGACCCAGTACTTC
TRBV5-4	.	.	TRBJ2-2	CASSRSAGEAGELFF	TGTGCCAGCAGCCGGTCAGCAGGGGAGGCCGGGGAGCTGTTTTTT
TRBV24-1	.	.	TRBJ2-5	CATSGGGLETQYF	TGTGCCACCAGTGGTGGAGGGTTAGAGACCCAGTACTTC